This is a list of T cell receptor beta chains from one sample in a study of T cells after yellow fever vaccination. MiXCR, run by TCRdb on the 5' RACE reads, gives a single entry per CDR3 protein. Of approximately 550,000 distinct CDR3 sequences in the sample, about 14% were seen once. Sample: PBMCs, taken on the day of the yellow fever booster vaccination. These receptors all stem from a man aged 30 to 39 who received the YFV17D yellow fever vaccine. Each CDR3 is given with its conserved first and last residue. Each record gives: J gene, D gene, clone size, CDR3 length, V gene, CDR3 DNA, CDR3 protein. A D gene is named only where the DNA matches it firmly. Clone size is given for some rows only: seen once, a few or many times, or a class if the clone is expanded.

J: TRBJ2-7; D: -; size: -; length: 15; V: TRBV20-1; DNA: TGCAGTGCTCTAGTCGAGGAGGGAATTACCTACGAGCAGTACTTC; CDR3: CSALVEEGITYEQYF
J: TRBJ2-1; D: -; size: few; length: 11; V: TRBV5-1; DNA: TGCGCCAGCCTTCTAGCCGTTGAGCAGTTCTTC; CDR3: CASLLAVEQFF
J: TRBJ1-6; D: -; size: few; length: 16; V: TRBV6-1; DNA: TGTGCCAGCAGTACCTCCGGTCGCCCTGACAATTCACCCCTCCACTTT; CDR3: CASSTSGRPDNSPLHF
J: TRBJ2-1; D: TRBD1; size: few; length: 15; V: TRBV5-6; DNA: TGTGCCAGCAGCTTGTTTGACAGGGGTTACAATGAGCAGTTCTTC; CDR3: CASSLFDRGYNEQFF
J: TRBJ2-1; D: TRBD2; size: -; length: 13; V: TRBV6-2/TRBV6-3; DNA: TGTGCCAGCTCCGGGACTACTTACAATGAGCAGTTCTTC; CDR3: CASSGTTYNEQFF
J: TRBJ1-2; D: -; size: few; length: 13; V: TRBV7-2; DNA: TGTGCCAGCAGCTTCGCTTCAGACTATGGCTACACCTTC; CDR3: CASSFASDYGYTF
J: TRBJ1-5; D: TRBD1; size: -; length: 14; V: TRBV6-2/TRBV6-3; DNA: TGTGCCAGCGGTCCGACAGGGGGAAATCAGCCCCAGCATTTT; CDR3: CASGPTGGNQPQHF
J: TRBJ2-5; D: -; size: -; length: 11; V: TRBV20-1; DNA: TGCAGTGCTAGGGAAGGGCCGACCCAGTACTTC; CDR3: CSAREGPTQYF
J: TRBJ1-3; D: -; size: few; length: 15; V: TRBV5-6; DNA: TGTGCCAGCAGCTTCCCCAGGGGCGGTGGAAACACCATATATTTT; CDR3: CASSFPRGGGNTIYF
J: TRBJ2-5; D: TRBD2; size: -; length: 15; V: TRBV20-1; DNA: TGCAGTGCTAGTGGTGGCGGGAGCATCCAAGAGACCCAGTACTTC; CDR3: CSASGGGSIQETQYF
J: TRBJ1-1; D: -; size: -; length: 14; V: TRBV20-1; DNA: TGCAGTGCCCGTAGGGGAGGGGGGAACACTGAAGCTTTCTTT; CDR3: CSARRGGGNTEAFF
J: TRBJ2-3; D: -; size: -; length: 13; V: TRBV29-1; DNA: TGCAGCGTTGCTACTAGCTCGGCAGATACGCAGTATTTT; CDR3: CSVATSSADTQYF
J: TRBJ2-7; D: -; size: -; length: 15; V: TRBV7-2; DNA: TGTGCCACACAAAAGGCTGGGGGGGCCGCTTACGAGCAGTACTTC; CDR3: CATQKAGGAAYEQYF
J: TRBJ1-2; D: -; size: -; length: 13; V: TRBV30; DNA: TGTGCCTGGGACCGAGGGGCCCTCTATGGCTACACCTTC; CDR3: CAWDRGALYGYTF
J: TRBJ1-5; D: -; size: few; length: 13; V: TRBV6-1; DNA: TGTGCCAGCAGTCCTACCATCTATCAGCCCCAGCATTTT; CDR3: CASSPTIYQPQHF
J: TRBJ2-7; D: -; size: few; length: 14; V: TRBV5-1; DNA: TGCGCCAGCAGGGTACTAAGCCACCTCTACGAGCAGTACTTC; CDR3: CASRVLSHLYEQYF
J: TRBJ2-1; D: -; size: -; length: 14; V: TRBV20-1; DNA: TGCAGTGCTAGAGGAAGGGCAAGTTACAATGAGCAGTTCTTC; CDR3: CSARGRASYNEQFF
J: TRBJ2-3; D: TRBD2; size: -; length: 11; V: TRBV20-1; DNA: TGCAGCGTGAACAGCGGGAGGGTGCAGTATTTT; CDR3: CSVNSGRVQYF
J: TRBJ2-3; D: -; size: -; length: 13; V: TRBV30; DNA: TGTGCCTGGTCCAGGGATGGTTCAGATACGCAGTATTTT; CDR3: CAWSRDGSDTQYF
J: TRBJ2-7; D: -; size: few; length: 14; V: TRBV5-6; DNA: TGTGCCAGCACCATTGATAGGCTCTCCTACGAGCAGTACTTC; CDR3: CASTIDRLSYEQYF
J: TRBJ1-2; D: -; size: -; length: 13; V: TRBV5-1; DNA: TGCGCCAGCAGCCCCGGCGGTAAAAATGGCTACACCTTC; CDR3: CASSPGGKNGYTF
J: TRBJ1-4; D: -; size: few; length: 14; V: TRBV7-8; DNA: TGTGCCAGCAGCCCATGGCCGGGGTATGAAAAACTGTTTTTT; CDR3: CASSPWPGYEKLFF
J: TRBJ2-1; D: TRBD1; size: -; length: 16; V: TRBV10-3; DNA: TGTGCCACCGGAGGGACAGGGTTATCGGGGGGAAATGAGCAGTTCTTC; CDR3: CATGGTGLSGGNEQFF
J: TRBJ2-7; D: -; size: -; length: 12; V: TRBV20-1; DNA: TGCAGTGCCTGGACGGGACCCTACGAGCAGTACTTC; CDR3: CSAWTGPYEQYF
J: TRBJ1-2; D: -; size: few; length: 12; V: TRBV20-1; DNA: TGCAGTGCTACGACAGAGCGCTATGGCTACACCTTC; CDR3: CSATTERYGYTF
J: TRBJ2-4; D: -; size: few; length: 15; V: TRBV27; DNA: TGTGCCAGCAGTTCGATCGGGGGTGCCAAAAACATTCAGTACTTC; CDR3: CASSSIGGAKNIQYF
J: TRBJ2-1; D: TRBD2; size: -; length: 16; V: TRBV2; DNA: TGTGCCATCAGTTTCGGACTAGCGGACTCCTACAATGAGCAGTTCTTC; CDR3: CAISFGLADSYNEQFF
J: TRBJ2-3; D: TRBD2; size: -; length: 15; V: TRBV23-1; DNA: TGCGCCAGCAGTCTCCGGCGGGAGGAGGGAGATACGCAGTATTTT; CDR3: CASSLRREEGDTQYF
J: TRBJ2-7; D: TRBD2; size: few; length: 16; V: TRBV18; DNA: TGTGCCAGCTCACCAGGGCGGACTAGCGGGAGCAACGAGCAGTACTTC; CDR3: CASSPGRTSGSNEQYF
J: TRBJ2-7; D: TRBD1; size: few; length: 14; V: TRBV6-5; DNA: TGTGCCAGCAGTTACGGGACAGGGGCCCACGAGCAGTACTTC; CDR3: CASSYGTGAHEQYF
J: TRBJ2-1; D: TRBD2; size: -; length: 15; V: TRBV6-1; DNA: TGTGCCAGCAGCGGACTAGCGGAGAACTACAATGAGCAGTTCTTC; CDR3: CASSGLAENYNEQFF
J: TRBJ2-2; D: TRBD2; size: -; length: 16; V: TRBV5-1; DNA: TGCGCCAGCAGCTTGGTAGTAGCGGGAGACGTCGGGGAGCTGTTTTTT; CDR3: CASSLVVAGDVGELFF
J: TRBJ2-5; D: -; size: -; length: 11; V: TRBV29-1; DNA: TGCAGCGTTGGGGGGCTGGAGACCCAGTACTTC; CDR3: CSVGGLETQYF
J: TRBJ2-7; D: -; size: -; length: 14; V: TRBV30; DNA: TGTGCCTGGAGTATCGACTACGGTGGCCACGAGCAGTACTTC; CDR3: CAWSIDYGGHEQYF
J: TRBJ2-6; D: -; size: few; length: 15; V: TRBV12-3/TRBV12-4; DNA: TGTGCCAGCAGTTTTGGGGGGCTTGGGGCCAACGTCCTGACTTTC; CDR3: CASSFGGLGANVLTF
J: TRBJ1-5; D: -; size: few; length: 14; V: TRBV19; DNA: TGTGCCAGTAGTATAGATCTACAGACGCAGCCCCAGCATTTT; CDR3: CASSIDLQTQPQHF
J: TRBJ2-5; D: -; size: -; length: 16; V: TRBV18; DNA: TGTGCCAGCTCACTTCTAATTGGGGGCTACGAAGAGACCCAGTACTTC; CDR3: CASSLLIGGYEETQYF
J: TRBJ2-7; D: -; size: -; length: 16; V: TRBV3-1; DNA: TGTGCCAGCAGCCAAGCCTTCGCGACAGGATCCTACGAGCAGTACTTC; CDR3: CASSQAFATGSYEQYF
J: TRBJ1-2; D: -; size: few; length: 11; V: TRBV20-1; DNA: TGCAGTGCTAGTCGAGGTTATGGCTACACCTTC; CDR3: CSASRGYGYTF
J: TRBJ2-3; D: -; size: few; length: 12; V: TRBV30; DNA: TGTGCCTGGACCCCGGGGTCAGATACGCAGTATTTT; CDR3: CAWTPGSDTQYF
J: TRBJ1-2; D: -; size: -; length: 13; V: TRBV12-3/TRBV12-4; DNA: TGTGCCAGTCCCCTGACTGCAAGGTATGGCTACACCTTC; CDR3: CASPLTARYGYTF
J: TRBJ1-4; D: -; size: -; length: 13; V: TRBV20-1; DNA: TGCAGTGCTAACCGGGACGGTCGGGAAAAACTGTTTTTT; CDR3: CSANRDGREKLFF
J: TRBJ2-7; D: TRBD1; size: -; length: 13; V: TRBV29-1; DNA: TGCAGCGTAACACGGACAGGGACCTACGAGCAGTACTTC; CDR3: CSVTRTGTYEQYF
J: TRBJ2-3; D: -; size: few; length: 14; V: TRBV6-2/TRBV6-3; DNA: TGTGCCAGCAGAAGCCGACTAACCACAGATACGCAGTATTTT; CDR3: CASRSRLTTDTQYF
J: TRBJ2-3; D: -; size: few; length: 15; V: TRBV6-5; DNA: TGTGCCAGCAGTTACGGGAGGATAATGGCAGATACGCAGTATTTT; CDR3: CASSYGRIMADTQYF
J: TRBJ2-1; D: TRBD2; size: few; length: 15; V: TRBV6-1; DNA: TGTGCCAGCAGTCCTGTTGTGATGGCGGGAGGGCCTCAGTTCTTC; CDR3: CASSPVVMAGGPQFF
J: TRBJ2-7; D: -; size: many; length: 14; V: TRBV12-3/TRBV12-4; DNA: TGTGCCAGCAGTTTCGGGGACCACGTCGACGAGCAGTACTTC; CDR3: CASSFGDHVDEQYF
J: TRBJ2-3; D: -; size: -; length: 15; V: TRBV5-4; DNA: TGTGCCAGCAGCTTGATCCGGGAGATAACAGATACGCAGTATTTT; CDR3: CASSLIREITDTQYF
J: TRBJ2-1; D: -; size: -; length: 14; V: TRBV3-1; DNA: TGTGCCAGCAGCCAATGGGAGCGGAAGGATGAGCAGTTCTTC; CDR3: CASSQWERKDEQFF
J: TRBJ2-7; D: -; size: few; length: 13; V: TRBV2; DNA: TGTGCCAGCAGTTCAGGACCAGCGTCCGAGCAGTACTTC; CDR3: CASSSGPASEQYF
J: TRBJ2-1; D: -; size: few; length: 12; V: TRBV7-2; DNA: TGTGCCAGCAGCCCTGGGGTCACTGAGCAGTTCTTC; CDR3: CASSPGVTEQFF
J: TRBJ2-1; D: -; size: few; length: 15; V: TRBV6-8; DNA: TGTGCCAGCAGTTATGAAGGCGGGTTCCCAAATGAGCAGTTCTTC; CDR3: CASSYEGGFPNEQFF
J: TRBJ2-3; D: TRBD1; size: -; length: 14; V: TRBV29-1; DNA: TGCAGTAGTACTGGACAGGGGGTTACAGATACGCAGTATTTT; CDR3: CSSTGQGVTDTQYF